What follows are 27 T cell receptor beta chains derived from one specimen sequenced in a study of blood T cell repertoires in COVID-19. Generated by immunoSEQ multiplex PCR, the TCRdb table keeps only in-frame clones and is missing some. The table has around 450,000 clones, around 88% seen once. Sequencing was done on a sample of peripheral blood. Every receptor here comes from a young woman with acute or convalescent COVID-19.

CDR3 nucleotide sequence: TGTGCCAGCAGCTCCCCACTAGGGGAGACCCAGTACTTC. This sequence encodes CASSSPLGETQYF. The chain couples TRBV7-8 to TRBJ2-5; D perhaps matches TRBD2 (5 bases). Germline V lookup: CDR1 SGHVS, CDR2 FQNEAQ. The CDR3 covers 13 residues. V lost 4 bases and J lost 5, with 11 bases in between.

The CDR3 here is CASRAQGQSTDTQYF. The CDR3 nucleotides are TGCGCCAGCAGGGCACAGGGACAGAGCACAGATACGCAGTATTTT. The chain joins TRBV5-1 to TRBJ2-3; 7 bases match TRBD1. V shed 5 bases, J shed 0 bases, and the junction held 6 bases outside the gene matches. Per germline, CDR1 SGHRS and CDR2 YFSETQ. This CDR3 has 15 residues.

V is TRBV14 and J is TRBJ1-2; D ambiguous. The CDR3 loop spans 12 amino acids. Trimming left V 4 bases short and J 1 base short, with 4 bases between. Germline CDR1 and CDR2: SGHDN and FVKESK. The CDR3 reads CASSPSNYGYTF. CDR3 DNA: TGTGCCAGCAGCCCGAGTAACTATGGCTACACCTTC. The full variable domain, rest sourced from reference TRBV14 and TRBJ1-2, is EAGVTQFPSHSVIEKGQTVTLRCDPISGHDNLYWYRRVMGKEIKFLLHFVKESKQDESGMPNNRFLAERTGGTYSTLKVQPAELEDSGVYFCASSPSNYGYTFGSGTRLTVV.

This chain connects TRBV19 to TRBJ1-2; D not certain. CDR1 and CDR2 from the germline V gene are LNHDA and SQIVND (reference sequence). Trimming shortened V by 3 bases and J by 6 bases, and 11 bases separated the two germline ends. This CDR3 is built from 13 residues. The CDR3 protein is CASSIQPRDGYTF. In nucleotides, the CDR3 is TGTGCCAGTAGTATCCAACCGCGCGATGGCTACACCTTC.

This clone was counted once. The chain has TRBV29-1 and TRBJ1-1, with TRBD1 matching over 7 bases. V dropped 7 bases and J dropped 3; count of bases not matched to a gene: 5. Germline V CDR1 and CDR2: SQVTM, ANQGSEA. CDR3 size: 12 residues. This chain's CDR3 is CSAWGQHTEAFF. Here the CDR3 DNA reads TGCAGCGCCTGGGGACAGCACACTGAAGCTTTCTTT.

Notes on this clone: The same CDR3 also results from other DNA sequences found in this sample. The chain combines TRBV6-5 with TRBJ2-2, with 8 bases fitting TRBD2. The CDR3 has 14 amino acids. V shed 6 bases and J 5 bases; nucleotides not matched to a gene: 5. Germline CDR1 and CDR2: MNHEY and SVGAGI. The CDR3 protein is CASSRGGRTGELFF. Here the CDR3 DNA reads TGTGCCAGCAGCCGGGGGGGCCGTACCGGGGAGCTGTTTTTT.

The V gene is TRBV5-6, the J gene TRBJ1-2; a weak D match, TRBD1 (5 bases). CDR3 length equals 14 residues. With 2 bases removed from V and 1 base from J, the gap between germline ends came to 9 bases. The germline gives CDR1 SGHDT, CDR2 YYEEEE. The CDR3 loop reads CASSLNRFNYGYTF. The CDR3 DNA reads as TGTGCCAGCAGCTTAAACAGGTTTAACTATGGCTACACCTTC.

This clone was observed a single time. The chain recombines TRBV3-1 (or the pseudogene TRBV3-2) with TRBJ2-4; D not certain. The CDR3 length is 12 residues. The germline gives CDR1 LGHDT, CDR2 YNNKEL (reference sequence). V lost 3 bases to trimming and J lost 13 bases, with 13 bases between them. This CDR3 is CASSQSPSGQYF. CDR3 bases: TGTGCCAGCAGCCAGTCGCCTTCTGGCCAGTACTTC.

This rearrangement joins TRBV6-5 to TRBJ2-2; 8 bases map to TRBD1. With 5 bases clipped from V and 4 bases from J, the junction kept 6 bases outside the gene matches. The CDR3 is made up of 15 amino acids. In germline, CDR1 is MNHEY, CDR2 SVGAGI. The CDR3 loop is CASSRGTGRTGELFF. The CDR3 DNA reads TGTGCCAGCAGTCGTGGGACAGGCCGCACCGGGGAGCTGTTTTTT.

This chain connects TRBV9 to TRBJ2-5; TRBD2 aligns across 7 bases. The CDR3 covers 14 residues. V lost 3 bases and J lost 7; bases outside the gene matches: 9. Per germline, CDR1 SGDLS and CDR2 YYNGEE. The CDR3, as DNA: TGTGCCAGCAGCGGGGGACTAACCGGGGGGACCCAGTACTTC. Encoded protein: CASSGGLTGGTQYF.

The V call is TRBV6-4, the J call TRBJ1-4, with D possibly matching TRBD1 (5 bases). V shed 0 bases and J shed 4 bases, with 21 bases lying between them. Germline loops: CDR1 MRHNA, CDR2 SNTAGT. The CDR3 has 19 residues. The CDR3 bases are TGTGCCAGCAGTGACTCCCCTCCTTGGCAGGCCACAGGTAATGAAAAACTGTTTTTT. Protein sequence: CASSDSPPWQATGNEKLFF.

This chain joins TRBV12-3 or TRBV12-4 and TRBJ1-1; possible D gene TRBD1, 5 bases. Trimming left V 0 bases short and J 14 bases short, with 10 bases between. The CDR3 covers 11 residues. As DNA, the CDR3 is TGTGCCAGCAGTTTAGCCGCACAGGCGTTCTTT. Its protein is CASSLAAQAFF.

V usage is TRBV19 and J usage is TRBJ1-2, with TRBD1 as a possible D gene (6 bases). V shed 6 bases and J shed 0 bases, with 11 bases lying between them. Germline V gene data show CDR1 as LNHDA and CDR2 as SQIVND (reference sequence). The CDR3 covers 14 residues. DNA for the CDR3: TGTGCCAGTAGAGTTGGACAGCCTAACTATGGCTACACCTTC. Protein product: CASRVGQPNYGYTF. Full variable domain (missing parts from reference TRBV19 and TRBJ1-2): DGGITQSPKYLFRKEGQNVTLSCEQNLNHDAMYWYRQDPGQGLRLIYYSQIVNDFQKGDIAEGYSVSREKKESFPLTVTSAQKNPTAFYLCASRVGQPNYGYTFGSGTRLTVV.

The gene calls are TRBV4-1 and TRBJ2-7; TRBD1 matches at 7 bases. Germline trimming cut 4 bases from V and 2 bases from J; bases unmatched to any gene: 8. This CDR3 region has 15 residues. The V gene's germline CDR1 is MGHRA and CDR2 YSYEKL. The CDR3 sequence is CASSPRQGDAYEQYF. The CDR3, as DNA: TGCGCCAGCAGCCCACGACAGGGTGATGCCTACGAGCAGTACTTC.

This rearrangement joins TRBV10-2 to TRBJ1-2; the D gene is possibly TRBD1 (5 bases). V was shortened by 2 bases and J by 7 bases, with 14 bases between the two germline ends. CDR3 length: 14 residues. Looked up from germline, CDR1 is WSHSY and CDR2 is SAAADI. The CDR3 bases are TGCGCCAGCAGTGAGAGTCGGGGGTCAGGTGGCTACACCTTC. This codes for CASSESRGSGGYTF.

The genes are TRBV30 and TRBJ2-2; 8 nucleotides align to TRBD1. V was clipped by 7 bases and J by 4 bases; unmatched bases: 5. CDR1 and CDR2 from the germline V gene are GTSNPN and SVGIG (reference sequence). The CDR3 has 13 residues. In DNA form, the CDR3 reads TGTGCCTCTCAGGGGGCTAGCACCGGGGAGCTGTTTTTT. Translated: CASQGASTGELFF.

This clone was detected only once. This chain joins TRBV19 and TRBJ2-7; weak D call: TRBD1 (5 bases). The germline gives CDR1 LNHDA, CDR2 SQIVND (reference sequence). Trimming took 4 bases from V and 5 from J, leaving 12 bases between them. The CDR3 runs 13 residues. As DNA, the CDR3 is TGTGCCAGTAGTACTCAGGGTTACCACGAGCAGTACTTC. This encodes CASSTQGYHEQYF.

DNA of the CDR3: TGTGCCAGCAGCCAGGCATTTAGCGGGGGGTACCAAGAGACCCAGTACTTC. Translating gives CASSQAFSGGYQETQYF. This chain joins TRBV4-2 and TRBJ2-5, with 10 bases aligning to TRBD2. Germline V lookup: CDR1 LGHNA, CDR2 YNFKEQ. The V segment lost 3 bases and the J segment 0 bases; nucleotides outside the gene matches: 7. The CDR3 is 17 amino acids.

This clone was seen a handful of times. The chain uses TRBV5-1 and TRBJ1-2; weak D call: TRBD1 (6 bases). The CDR3 spans 13 residues. Germline CDR1 reads SGHRS; CDR2 reads YFSETQ. V lost 0 bases, J lost 13 bases, and 16 bases lay in between. The CDR3 DNA reads TGCGCCAGCAGCTTGGAATTGGACAGCGCCTTCACCTTC. This gives the protein CASSLELDSAFTF.

The CDR3 protein is CASSLGRGAGTDTQYF. Written as DNA, the CDR3 is TGTGCCAGCAGCTTAGGCCGGGGGGCGGGCACAGATACGCAGTATTTT. The chain carries TRBV11-3 and TRBJ2-3; possible D gene TRBD2, 7 bases. Germline V gives CDR1 SGHNT, CDR2 YENEEA. The CDR3 spans 16 residues. V shed 1 base and J shed 1 base, with 12 bases lying between them.

The chain combines TRBV5-3 with TRBJ1-5, with 8 bases aligning to TRBD1. TRBV5-3 is filed as an ORF, its function uncertain. The V and J ends lost 5 bases and 0 bases, in that order; junction bases with no gene match: 10. The length of the CDR3 is 17 residues. CDR3 coding DNA: TGTGCCAGAAGGAGCGGACAGGGAAATGTTAGCAATCAGCCCCAGCATTTT. As protein: CARRSGQGNVSNQPQHF.

On this clone itself: This sample also contains other DNA sequences that code for the same CDR3. CDR3 sequence: CASSLPQGNEKLFF. CDR3 in DNA: TGTGCCAGCAGTTTGCCGCAGGGAAATGAAAAACTGTTTTTT. The chain joins TRBV28 to TRBJ1-4; D is possibly TRBD1 (5 bases). V was pared by 3 bases and J by 5 bases, with 10 bases between. Germline-derived CDR1 and CDR2 are MDHEN and SYDVKM. The CDR3 has 14 amino acids. The whole variable domain, filled in from reference TRBV28 and TRBJ1-4, reads DVKVTQSSRYLVKRTGEKVFLECVQDMDHENMFWYRQDPGLGLRLIYFSYDVKMKEKGDIPEGYSVSREKKERFSLILESASTNQTSMYLCASSLPQGNEKLFFGSGTQLSVL.

This clone was recorded only once. V usage is TRBV3-1 (or the pseudogene TRBV3-2) and J usage is TRBJ2-1, with 10 bases aligning to TRBD2. Looked up from germline, CDR1 is LGHDT and CDR2 is YNNKEL (reference sequence). Trimming removed 1 base from V and 2 bases from J; junction bases left unmatched: 5. This CDR3 is 17 amino acids long. DNA of the CDR3: TGTGCCAGCAGCCAAGGCCGGGGACTAGCGACCTACAATGAGCAGTTCTTC. Protein sequence: CASSQGRGLATYNEQFF.

V and J are TRBV6-5 and TRBJ2-5; maybe TRBD2 (6 bases). The CDR3 runs to 13 residues. Germline V lookup: CDR1 MNHEY, CDR2 SVGAGI. Trimming shortened V by 3 bases and J by 5 bases, and 10 bases separated the two germline ends. The CDR3 DNA is TGTGCCAGCAGTTATGATGGGGGGGAGACCCAGTACTTC. It is translated as CASSYDGGETQYF.

The chain joins TRBV5-1 to TRBJ1-1; no definite D call. Per germline, CDR1 SGHRS and CDR2 YFSETQ. This CDR3 comprises 13 residues. V lost 0 bases to trimming and J lost 4 bases, with 7 bases between them. DNA for the CDR3: TGCGCCAGCAGCTTGGCGGGTTCCACTGAAGCTTTCTTT. Its translation: CASSLAGSTEAFF.

The gene calls are TRBV2 and TRBJ2-3, with 13 bases fitting TRBD2. CDR1 and CDR2 (germline): SNHLY, FYNNEI. The CDR3 contains 18 residues. V lost 0 bases, J lost 6 bases, and 9 bases stayed unmatched. Written as DNA, the CDR3 is TGTGCCAGCAGTGAAGCGCGACTAGCGGGGGGCCTAGCGGATACGCAGTATTTT. It translates to CASSEARLAGGLADTQYF.

Comment on this clone: The same CDR3 arises from other DNA sequences in this sample as well. The V and J genes are TRBV19 and TRBJ1-2; the D gene is possibly TRBD1 (5 bases). Per the germline V gene, CDR1 is LNHDA and CDR2 is SQIVND (reference sequence). This CDR3 is 13 amino acids long. V was pared by 6 bases and J by 5 bases, with 13 bases between. CDR3 DNA sequence: TGTGCCAGTAGCTATAGGGGCGGATATGGCTACACCTTC. Protein product: CASSYRGGYGYTF.